A selection of T cell receptor beta chains follows, all from one sample in a study of post-analysis software for immune sequencing data. TCRdb recomputed calls from the PCR reads with MiXCR, one row per CDR3 protein. The table lists about 820,000 distinct CDR3 sequences, under 70% of them singletons. The sample taken for sequencing was blood. The source of these receptors is a girl between 10 and 17 years old with multiple sclerosis. Each CDR3 is given with its conserved first and last residue. D genes are given only for firm matches.

D gene | V gene | CDR3 protein
- | TRBV29-1 | CSVGAREETQYF
- | TRBV20-1 | CSASIGDQPQHF
- | TRBV29-1 | CSVKRREQETQYF
- | TRBV25-1 | CASTFRDFNYGYTF
- | TRBV7-8 | CASSSLVELVLFF
TRBD1 | TRBV5-1 | CASGQGANTQYF
TRBD2 | TRBV7-2 | CASSSTAGGPYEQYF
TRBD1 | TRBV10-3 | CAISGGQGETQYF
- | TRBV20-1 | CSARDPWSTDTQYF
TRBD2 | TRBV7-9 | CASSWPGLELTDTQYF
TRBD1 | TRBV18 | CASSPQGQNSYEQYF
TRBD1 | TRBV12-3/TRBV12-4 | CASSHGQGHGYTF
TRBD1 | TRBV7-9 | CASSSGQGIQETQYF
TRBD2 | TRBV4-1 | CASSHRPGLAGAETQYF
TRBD1 | TRBV7-2 | CASSLYRGGSEKLFF
- | TRBV25-1 | CASSEYRGGETQYF
- | TRBV20-1 | CSALPVERDNEQFF
TRBD2 | TRBV15 | CATSRILAGDRDEQFF
TRBD2 | TRBV27 | CASSPLPGGESTDTQYF
- | TRBV7-9 | CASSSTGTMNSPLHF
- | TRBV7-2 | CASSARTGSTDTQYF
TRBD2 | TRBV29-1 | CTGGDPETQYF
TRBD1 | TRBV29-1 | CSVRRGDNYGYTF
TRBD1 | TRBV20-1 | CSARTGANQPQHF
TRBD1 | TRBV11-2 | CASSSTLPGQGVLNEQYF
- | TRBV12-3/TRBV12-4 | CASSSRTGNNEQFF
TRBD1 | TRBV29-1 | CSVGTGDSTDTQYF
TRBD1 | TRBV7-9 | CASSTRGLDGYTF
TRBD2 | TRBV12-3/TRBV12-4 | CASSFLAGVNEQFF
- | TRBV12-3/TRBV12-4 | CASSFGGSYNEQFF
- | TRBV6-6 | CASSLRTTSSYEQYF
- | TRBV10-3 | CAINAGSASYGYTF
TRBD1 | TRBV20-1 | CSARDRASYNEQFF
TRBD2 | TRBV20-1 | CSANQLAGGPRRYF
TRBD1 | TRBV15 | CATRWPGQGYNEQFF
TRBD2 | TRBV5-1 | CASSLAVVAGGNEQFF
TRBD2 | TRBV4-1 | CASSQVKAGGPGELFF
- | TRBV27 | CASSSTGGAGGGEQYF
- | TRBV12-3/TRBV12-4 | CASSLTFRETQYF
TRBD2 | TRBV28 | CASSLGGVGETQYF
- | TRBV3-1 | CASSQDGSFFAYEQYF
TRBD2 | TRBV6-6 | CASSYGGSGYNEQFF
TRBD2 | TRBV20-1 | CSALPTSGSTDTQYF
TRBD1 | TRBV6-5 | CASSTGTGNQETQYF
- | TRBV5-1 | CASSLAPPPRTSTDTQYF
- | TRBV5-1 | CASRDYNYGYTF
- | TRBV29-1 | CGVVGVSGANVLTF
TRBD1 | TRBV20-1 | CSANHPPGQGAGGYTF
- | TRBV5-1 | CASSPLGGTNDEQFF
TRBD1 | TRBV20-1 | CSATTGGADTQYF